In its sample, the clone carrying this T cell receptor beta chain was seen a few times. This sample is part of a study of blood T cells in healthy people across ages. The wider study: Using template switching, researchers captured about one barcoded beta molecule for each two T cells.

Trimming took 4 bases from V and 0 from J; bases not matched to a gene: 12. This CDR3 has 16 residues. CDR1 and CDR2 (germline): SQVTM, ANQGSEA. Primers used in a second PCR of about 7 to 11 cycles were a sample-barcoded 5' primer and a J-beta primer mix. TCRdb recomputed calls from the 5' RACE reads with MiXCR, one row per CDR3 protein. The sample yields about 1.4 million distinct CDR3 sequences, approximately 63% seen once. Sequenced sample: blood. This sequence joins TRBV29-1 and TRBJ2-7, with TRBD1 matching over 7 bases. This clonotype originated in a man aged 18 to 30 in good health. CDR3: CSVVAPGTAYSYEQYF. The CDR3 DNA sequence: TGCAGCGTTGTTGCACCGGGGACAGCTTACTCCTACGAGCAGTACTTC.